This T cell receptor (beta chain) was identified during a study of beta chain features in type 1 diabetes. Study as a whole: Similarity in age, gender and cell yields was seen between patients and healthy donors. Broader study findings: Patients with Type 1 diabetes showed moderately but significantly shorter TCRB CDR3s in all four CD4+ subsets. The cDNA sequencing approach could over-represent high-TCR-expressing cells.

The sample holds a few counts of this clone. Its antigen remains unidentified. Isolated RNA was reverse transcribed in full, so expressed TCRB transcripts were sequenced. TCRdb's table, derived via immunoSEQ multiplex PCR, lists solely in-frame clones and lacks some. The sample includes over 650,000 clones, around an eighth of them seen just once. The receptor was isolated from a man in his late teens or twenties with type 1 diabetes. What was sequenced was naive CD4+ T cells from blood.

CDR3 nucleotide sequence: TGTGCCAGCACGCACTCGGGCAGGACAGGGGGAATGCACGAGCAGTACTTC. As protein: CASTHSGRTGGMHEQYF. The chain carries TRBV21-1 and TRBJ2-7; the table's D call of TRBD1 was not tested on the DNA. TRBV21-1 is a recognized pseudogene. The CDR3 runs 17 residues.